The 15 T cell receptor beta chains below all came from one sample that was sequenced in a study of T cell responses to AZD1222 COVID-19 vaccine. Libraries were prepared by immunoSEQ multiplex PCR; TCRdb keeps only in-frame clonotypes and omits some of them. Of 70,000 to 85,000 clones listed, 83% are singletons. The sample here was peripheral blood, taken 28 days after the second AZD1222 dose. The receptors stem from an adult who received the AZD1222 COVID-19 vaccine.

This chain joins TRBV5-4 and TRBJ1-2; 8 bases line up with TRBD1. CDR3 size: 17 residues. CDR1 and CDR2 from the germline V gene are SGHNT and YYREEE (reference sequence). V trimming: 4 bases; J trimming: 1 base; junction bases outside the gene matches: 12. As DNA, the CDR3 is TGTGCCAGCAGCCGGGGACAGGAGGGTTATTTTAACTATGGCTACACCTTC. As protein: CASSRGQEGYFNYGYTF.

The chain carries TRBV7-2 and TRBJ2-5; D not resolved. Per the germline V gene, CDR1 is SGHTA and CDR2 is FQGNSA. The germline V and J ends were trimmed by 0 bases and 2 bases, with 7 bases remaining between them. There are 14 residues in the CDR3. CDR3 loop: CASSLAQHQETQYF. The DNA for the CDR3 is TGTGCCAGCAGCTTAGCGCAGCATCAAGAGACCCAGTACTTC.

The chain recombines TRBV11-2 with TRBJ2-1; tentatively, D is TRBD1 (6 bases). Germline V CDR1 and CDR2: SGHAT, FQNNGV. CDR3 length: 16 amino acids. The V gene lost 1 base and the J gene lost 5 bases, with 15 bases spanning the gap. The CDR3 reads CASSLAWTVSDNEQFF. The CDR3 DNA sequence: TGTGCCAGCAGCTTAGCTTGGACAGTCTCTGACAATGAGCAGTTCTTC.

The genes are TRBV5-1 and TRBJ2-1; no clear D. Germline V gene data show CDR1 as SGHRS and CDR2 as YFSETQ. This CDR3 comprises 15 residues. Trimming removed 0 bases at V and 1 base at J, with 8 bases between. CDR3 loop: CASSLALGSYNEQFF. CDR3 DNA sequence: TGCGCCAGCAGCTTGGCTCTCGGGTCCTACAATGAGCAGTTCTTC.

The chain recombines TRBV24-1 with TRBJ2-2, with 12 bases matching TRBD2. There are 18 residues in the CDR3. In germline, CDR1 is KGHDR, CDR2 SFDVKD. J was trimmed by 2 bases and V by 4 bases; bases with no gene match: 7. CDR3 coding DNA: TGTGCCACCAGTGACACTAGCGGGAGGTCTTCAAACACCGGGGAGCTGTTTTTT. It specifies CATSDTSGRSSNTGELFF.

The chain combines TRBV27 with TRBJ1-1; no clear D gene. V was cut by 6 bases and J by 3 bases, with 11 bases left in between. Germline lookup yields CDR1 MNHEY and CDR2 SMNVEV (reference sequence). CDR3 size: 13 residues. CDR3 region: CASRLQWDTEAFF. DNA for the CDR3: TGTGCCAGCAGGTTACAGTGGGACACTGAAGCTTTCTTT.

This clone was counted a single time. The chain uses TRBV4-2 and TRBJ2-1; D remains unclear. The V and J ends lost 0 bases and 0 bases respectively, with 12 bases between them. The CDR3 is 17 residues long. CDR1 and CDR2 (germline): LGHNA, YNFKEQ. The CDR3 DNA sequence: TGTGCCAGCAGCCAAGATTCCGGGCCCAGCTCCTACAATGAGCAGTTCTTC. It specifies CASSQDSGPSSYNEQFF.

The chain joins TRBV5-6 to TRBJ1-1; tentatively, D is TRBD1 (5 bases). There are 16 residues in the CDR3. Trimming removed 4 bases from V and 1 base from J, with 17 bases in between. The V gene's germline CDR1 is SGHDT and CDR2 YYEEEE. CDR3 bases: TGTGCCAGCAGCCCACCGGGACGGCTATGGAACACTGAAGCTTTCTTT. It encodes CASSPPGRLWNTEAFF.

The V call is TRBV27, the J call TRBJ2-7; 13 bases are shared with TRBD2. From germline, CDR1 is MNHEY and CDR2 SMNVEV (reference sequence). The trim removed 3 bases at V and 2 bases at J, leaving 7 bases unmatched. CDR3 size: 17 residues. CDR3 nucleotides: TGTGCCAGCAGTTTTAGACTAGCGGGAGGACTTACCTACGAGCAGTACTTC. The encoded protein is CASSFRLAGGLTYEQYF.

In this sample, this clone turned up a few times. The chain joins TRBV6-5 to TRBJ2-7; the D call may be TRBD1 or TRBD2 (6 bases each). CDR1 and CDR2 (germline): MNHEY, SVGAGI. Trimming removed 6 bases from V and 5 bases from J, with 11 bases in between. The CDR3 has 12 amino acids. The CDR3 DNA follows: TGTGCCAGCAGGGAGGGGGTCAACGAGCAGTACTTC. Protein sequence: CASREGVNEQYF.

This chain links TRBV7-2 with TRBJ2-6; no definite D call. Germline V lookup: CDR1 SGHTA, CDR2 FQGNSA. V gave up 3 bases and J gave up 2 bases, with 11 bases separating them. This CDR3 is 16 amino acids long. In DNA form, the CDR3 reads TGTGCCAGCAGCTTGCAGGTTCTTACTGGGGCCAACGTCCTGACTTTC. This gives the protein CASSLQVLTGANVLTF.

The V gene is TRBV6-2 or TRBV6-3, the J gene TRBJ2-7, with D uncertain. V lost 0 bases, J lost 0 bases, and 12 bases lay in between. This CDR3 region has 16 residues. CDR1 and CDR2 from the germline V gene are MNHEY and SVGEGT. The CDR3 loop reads CASSYSNGRTSYEQYF. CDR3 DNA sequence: TGTGCCAGCAGTTACTCGAATGGCAGGACCTCCTACGAGCAGTACTTC.

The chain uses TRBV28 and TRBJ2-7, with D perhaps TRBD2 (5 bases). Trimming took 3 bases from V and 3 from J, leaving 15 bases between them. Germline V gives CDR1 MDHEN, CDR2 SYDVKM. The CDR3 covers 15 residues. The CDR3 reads CASSLAGREDYEQYF. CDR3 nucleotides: TGTGCCAGCAGTTTGGCAGGACGGGAAGACTACGAGCAGTACTTC.

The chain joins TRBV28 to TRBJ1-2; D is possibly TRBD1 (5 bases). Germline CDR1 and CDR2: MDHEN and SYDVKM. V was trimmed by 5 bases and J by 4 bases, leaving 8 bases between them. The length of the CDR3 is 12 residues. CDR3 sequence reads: CASSQGGYGYTF. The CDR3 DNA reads TGTGCCAGCAGTCAGGGAGGCTATGGCTACACCTTC.

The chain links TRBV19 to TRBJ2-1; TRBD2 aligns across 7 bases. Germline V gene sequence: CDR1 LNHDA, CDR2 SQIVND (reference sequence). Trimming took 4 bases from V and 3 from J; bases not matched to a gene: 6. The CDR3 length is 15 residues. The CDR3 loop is CASSTREFGYNEQFF. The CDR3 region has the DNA TGTGCCAGTAGTACGCGGGAGTTCGGCTACAATGAGCAGTTCTTC.